Listed below are T cell receptor beta chains from one sample, sequenced in a study of blood T cell repertoires in COVID-19. Clones were read by immunoSEQ multiplex PCR, and TCRdb kept only the in-frame ones, dropping some. The sample lists over 450,000 clones; around 90% were seen once. What was sequenced was peripheral blood. The source is a woman aged 50 to 65 with COVID-19, enrolled during active disease. Both conserved end residues are part of each CDR3. Each record gives: D gene, V gene, clone size, J gene, CDR3 protein, CDR3 DNA. The D gene is left open where the match is weak. The size field is filled for only some rows; it gives once, few, many or a size class.

>.|TRBV30|once|TRBJ1-4
CAWSRQQNEKLFF
TGTGCCTGGAGTCGACAGCAGAATGAAAAACTGTTTTTT
>.|TRBV28|.|TRBJ2-7
CASSMTVIVGYEQYF
TGTGCCAGCAGCATGACAGTGATCGTCGGGTACGAGCAGTACTTC
>TRBD1|TRBV5-1|.|TRBJ1-2
CASSLGTGYGYTF
TGCGCCAGCAGCTTGGGGACAGGGTATGGCTACACCTTC
>TRBD1|TRBV30|.|TRBJ1-6
CAWSTGTGGVGSPLHF
TGTGCCTGGAGTACCGGGACAGGGGGCGTTGGGTCACCCCTCCACTTT
>TRBD2|TRBV2|.|TRBJ2-7
CASSEFTVLAGDLYEQYF
TGTGCCAGCAGTGAATTTACCGTACTAGCGGGGGATCTCTACGAGCAGTACTTC
>.|TRBV24-1|.|TRBJ2-1
CATSDPRDIINEQFF
TGTGCCACCAGTGATCCCCGGGACATAATCAATGAGCAGTTCTTC
>.|TRBV6-4|.|TRBJ1-2
CASSDSPQAGIRGYTF
TGTGCCAGCAGTGACTCGCCACAGGCCGGTATTCGTGGCTACACCTTC
>TRBD1|TRBV25-1|.|TRBJ2-7
CASSSRQGNSHEQYF
TGTGCCAGCTCCTCAAGACAGGGCAATTCCCACGAGCAGTACTTC
>.|TRBV5-6|.|TRBJ1-2
CASSLMRGPANYGYTF
TGTGCCAGCAGCTTGATGCGGGGGCCAGCTAACTATGGCTACACCTTC
>.|TRBV9|.|TRBJ1-2
CASSGSQRGDYGYTF
TGTGCCAGCAGCGGGAGCCAGCGGGGCGACTATGGCTACACCTTC
>.|TRBV23-1|.|TRBJ1-3
CASWLRESSGNTIYF
TGCGCCAGCTGGCTGCGGGAGAGCTCTGGAAACACCATATATTTT
>.|TRBV5-1|.|TRBJ1-1
CASRILTGGTEAFF
TGCGCCAGCAGGATCTTGACAGGCGGGACTGAAGCTTTCTTT
>.|TRBV24-1|.|TRBJ2-2
CATSDLHGGVTGELFF
TGTGCCACCAGTGATTTGCATGGAGGGGTTACCGGGGAGCTGTTTTTT
>.|TRBV2|.|TRBJ2-6
CATHVVAAGANVLTF
TGTGCCACTCATGTAGTGGCGGCTGGGGCCAACGTCCTGACTTTC
>TRBD2|TRBV30|.|TRBJ2-3
CAWSALAGAGDTQYF
TGTGCCTGGAGTGCGCTAGCGGGGGCGGGAGATACGCAGTATTTT
>.|TRBV30|.|TRBJ2-7
CAWSAQGISYEQYF
TGTGCCTGGAGTGCCCAGGGCATCTCCTACGAGCAGTACTTC
>.|TRBV9|.|TRBJ1-2
CASRREVYGYTF
TGTGCCAGCAGGCGGGAGGTCTATGGCTACACCTTC
>TRBD1|TRBV19|.|TRBJ1-2
CASSLTGADGYTF
TGTGCCAGTAGTCTGACAGGGGCGGATGGCTACACCTTC
>.|TRBV7-7|once|TRBJ2-7
CASSRGSRRENDYEQYF
TGTGCCAGCAGTCGGGGGTCGAGGAGGGAGAATGACTACGAGCAGTACTTC
>.|TRBV24-1|.|TRBJ2-2
CASMSRHTGELFF
TGTGCCTCGATGTCGCGGCACACCGGGGAGCTGTTTTTT
>TRBD1|TRBV19|.|TRBJ2-5
CASSAREGTVQETQYF
TGTGCCAGTAGTGCACGAGAAGGGACAGTCCAAGAGACCCAGTACTTC
>TRBD1|TRBV28|few|TRBJ2-5
CASSLRTGGLLETQYF
TGTGCCAGCAGTTTAAGGACAGGGGGCTTACTAGAGACCCAGTACTTC
>.|TRBV27|.|TRBJ2-7
CASSFSGADYEQYF
TGTGCCAGCAGTTTTTCAGGGGCAGACTACGAGCAGTACTTC
>.|TRBV18|once|TRBJ1-4
CASSPRADGPSAKLFF
TGTGCCAGCTCACCAAGGGCAGATGGTCCTAGCGCAAAACTGTTTTTT